These 9 T cell receptor beta chains came from one sample sequenced in a study of CD8+CD57+ T cells in acquired aplastic anemia. The use of genomic DNA as template underpinned the TCR beta VDJ and CDR3 profiling. MiXCR, applied by TCRdb to the reads, yields one record per CDR3 protein. The sample lists 200,000 or so distinct CDR3 sequences, over 60% occurring once. The sequencing sample was made of sorted CD4+, CD8+, or CD8+CD57+ T cells (not recorded which) from PBMCs. Every receptor here comes from a human donor with severe aplastic anemia or a healthy control (not recorded which).

The chain links TRBV7-3 to TRBJ2-7; TRBD2 is a possible D gene (5 bases). V lost 1 base to trimming and J lost 2 bases, with 12 bases between them. The CDR3 totals 15 residues. Germline V gene sequence: CDR1 SGHTA, CDR2 FQGTGA. CDR3 sequence (DNA): TGTGCCAGCAGCTTAAGGCCGGGGAACACCTACGAGCAGTACTTC. This codes for CASSLRPGNTYEQYF.

In this sample, this clonotype turned up a few times. Germline and junction disagree at one end, which may indicate a read error. This rearrangement joins TRBV6-4 to TRBJ2-6, with TRBD2 as a possible D gene (6 bases). The length of the CDR3 is 13 residues. Germline V gene lookup returns CDR1 MRHNA and CDR2 SNTAGT. CDR3 residues: CASSENGGNVLTF. In DNA, the CDR3 is TGTGCCAGCAGTGAGAACGGGGGCAACGTCCTGACTTTC.

This chain connects TRBV19 to TRBJ2-1, with 8 nucleotides matching TRBD2. J lost 8 bases, V lost 4 bases, and 13 bases had no gene match. The CDR3 extends over 16 amino acids. Germline V gene sequence: CDR1 LNHDA, CDR2 SQIVND (reference sequence). The CDR3 loop reads CASSTIPGGGRDEQFF. DNA of the CDR3: TGTGCCAGTAGTACGATTCCCGGGGGGGGGAGGGATGAGCAGTTCTTC.

In this sample, this clonotype turned up many times. V gene TRBV6-5 combines with J gene TRBJ2-1; D may be TRBD2 (6 bases). Germline-derived CDR1 and CDR2 are MNHEY and SVGAGI. CDR3 length: 13 residues. Between the trimmed V and J ends, which lost 7 bases and 10 bases, there was a span of 17 bases. The CDR3 DNA reads as TGTGCCAGCATGACGGGAGATGTAGGGGAGCAGTTCTTC. The encoded protein is CASMTGDVGEQFF.

As DNA, the CDR3 is TGTGCCAGCAGCCATACCTTACAGGGATCAAGCGGCTACACCTTC. Encoded protein: CASSHTLQGSSGYTF. V usage is TRBV7-9 and J usage is TRBJ1-2, with a weak D call TRBD1 (6 bases). CDR3 size: 15 residues. Trimming left V 5 bases short and J 8 bases short, with 21 bases between. Germline V gene sequence: CDR1 SEHNR, CDR2 FQNEAQ (reference sequence).

This clonotype turned up a few times. The chain combines TRBV7-2 with TRBJ2-5, with D unresolved. CDR1 and CDR2 from the germline V gene are SGHTA and FQGNSA. There are 16 residues in the CDR3. The V gene lost 1 base and the J gene lost 2 bases, with 14 bases spanning the gap. The CDR3, as DNA: TGTGCCAGCAGCTTAGGTGGCAGGAAGGGACAAGAGACCCAGTACTTC. Protein sequence: CASSLGGRKGQETQYF.

The chain has TRBV19 and TRBJ2-7, with D tentatively TRBD2 (5 bases). The CDR3 is 14 residues long. Germline V gives CDR1 LNHDA, CDR2 SQIVND (reference sequence). Trimming cost V 3 bases and J 2 bases, with 11 bases left between them. This chain's CDR3 is CASSIAGLPYEQYF. Here the CDR3 DNA reads TGTGCCAGTAGTATCGCGGGTCTCCCCTACGAGCAGTACTTC. Filled out from reference TRBV19 and TRBJ2-7, the complete variable domain reads DGGITQSPKYLFRKEGQNVTLSCEQNLNHDAMYWYRQDPGQGLRLIYYSQIVNDFQKGDIAEGYSVSREKKESFPLTVTSAQKNPTAFYLCASSIAGLPYEQYFGPGTRLTVT.

The chain joins TRBV10-3 to TRBJ2-3; 11 bases line up with TRBD2. V shed 6 bases, J shed 7 bases, and the junction held 12 bases outside the gene matches. In germline, CDR1 is ENHRY, CDR2 SYGVKD. The CDR3 totals 16 residues. CDR3 residues: CAISEEGSGRANTQYF. The CDR3 DNA reads as TGTGCCATCAGCGAGGAAGGTAGCGGGAGGGCCAATACGCAGTATTTT.

This chain connects TRBV5-4 to TRBJ2-5, with a tentative D call TRBD1 (6 bases). V gave up 2 bases and J gave up 3 bases, with 11 bases separating them. The V gene's germline CDR1 is SGHNT and CDR2 YYREEE (reference sequence). There are 14 residues in the CDR3. The CDR3 coding sequence is TGTGCCAGCAGCTTCCTGGGGGCTGAAGAGACCCAGTACTTC. Its translation is CASSFLGAEETQYF.